The clone carrying this TCR beta chain was seen at least ten times. Its antigen is unknown. The CDR3 extends over 14 amino acids. The V gene end was trimmed by 2 bases and the J gene end by 3 bases; junction bases not matched to a gene: 4. The sample comes from a study of identical twins. TCRdb recomputed calls from the 5' RACE reads with MiXCR, one row per CDR3 protein. This sample yields under 450,000 distinct CDR3 sequences, of which around a sixth are seen a single time; about 12% belongs to the top ten. Study outcomes and limitations: Modeled out-of-frame TCR alpha sharing in monozygotic twins fell below observed levels. Excess twin sharing in beta out-of-frame sequences was weaker. Insertions were reduced in abundant cord blood beta clonotypes but not in memory repertoires. Alpha sequences out of frame and shared by twins had excess low generation probability.

The V gene is TRBV12-3 or TRBV12-4, the J gene TRBJ2-7; 7 bases map to TRBD1. This clonotype was obtained from a man aged 50-59 years in good health. Sequencing used naive T cells sorted from blood. CDR3 loop: CASSLRAGGYEQYF. As DNA, the CDR3 is TGTGCCAGCAGTTTACGGGCAGGGGGCTACGAGCAGTACTTC.